The TCR beta chain under discussion was sequenced for a study of T-cell memory formation after mild COVID-19 (dated by TCRdb to the early 2020s). About the investigation overall: Most TCR sequence clusters were specific to one of the two donors. Longitudinal TCRalpha and TCRbeta repertoire sequencing tracked T-cell clones expanding and contracting after mild COVID-19 in two donors. Two young, previously healthy adult volunteers made up the cohort, one male and one female.

Ficoll-Paque density gradient centrifugation was the method used to isolate PBMCs. This clonotype has only one observation. There is no known antigen for this receptor. Nothing much larger sits one base from this clone, and base qualities are not available. What the research found in general, with its limitations: Contracting CD4+ clones were located mainly in the CM and EM memory subsets, whereas CD8+ clones were found to be enriched in EMRA. Clones that contracted from day 15 to 85 showed balanced CD4/CD8 phenotypes, whereas a second wave of clones that expanded from day 15 to 37 leaned towards CD4+. SARS-CoV-2 specificity was not confirmed for the second-wave clones peaking on day 37. Only a couple of mild cases were covered by the study, and larger cohorts that include severe cases with pre-infection samples were considered necessary. Some responding clones were found in pre-infection memory, which suggests that pre-existing cross-reactive memory T cells took part in the SARS-CoV-2 response.

Sequenced using an Illumina NovaSeq 6000. TCRalpha and TCRbeta cDNA libraries were constructed by 5'RACE with constant-segment primers, with sample barcodes and unique molecular identifiers being introduced. RNA was extracted from every sample with Trizol reagent. Libraries were amplified in two PCR steps, with a second sample barcode and Illumina TruSeq adapters added in the second step. Sequencing of libraries was performed on an Illumina NovaSeq with 2 x 150 bp paired-end reads. The authors processed their data as follows. Reads were demultiplexed and collapsed into UMI-guided consensus sequences with migec v1.2.7. Using mixcr v2.1.11, the UMI consensuses were aligned to TRA and TRB V and J templates and assembled into clonotypes. Clonotypes were classified as expanded or contracted when called significant by both edgeR and NoisET, with noise models trained on biological replicates. For edgeR calls, the thresholds were a false discovery rate-adjusted p below 0.01 and a log2 fold-change of 1. As an exploratory analysis of dynamics, max-normalized trajectories of the 1000 most abundant clonotypes were examined with PCA combined with hierarchical clustering. Separately sequenced CD4+ and CD8+ repertoires were used to assign a CD4 or CD8 phenotype to each responding clone. The public reads were quality trimmed at Q25 with fastp and then assembled into clones with MiXCR by TCRdb, keeping productive beta chains. Rows are combined by CDR3 protein, so each entry shows the most common genes and DNA. TCRdb, not the authors, supplied the V and J calls. Recorded for this sample are around 200,000 distinct CDR3 sequences; roughly 30% of them occurred a single time. The top ten clonotypes cover 11% of the sample.

Here V drops 4 bases and J drops 5 bases, and the junction holds 2 bases not matched to any gene. CDR1 and CDR2 are read off the germline V gene as MGHDK and SYGVNS. The CDR3 sequence holds 14 residues, the cysteine and phenylalanine included. Left in the record is the CDR3 DNA by itself, 42 bases read in frame from the first base. The TCR sequence derives from an adult woman who had mild COVID-19 (a few samples of this study predate the infection). The sample titles of this study are shuffled in the database, so cell type and time point are left out; the donor was told from shared clones. The sample comprised PBMCs or a T cell subset sorted from them (not recorded which). In this chain, TRBV25-1 is recombined with TRBJ2-1; 10 middle bases align to TRBD2. The CDR3 region reads CASSVAGGHNEQFF. The nucleotides read TGTGCCAGCAGTGTAGCGGGAGGCCACAATGAGCAGTTCTTC.